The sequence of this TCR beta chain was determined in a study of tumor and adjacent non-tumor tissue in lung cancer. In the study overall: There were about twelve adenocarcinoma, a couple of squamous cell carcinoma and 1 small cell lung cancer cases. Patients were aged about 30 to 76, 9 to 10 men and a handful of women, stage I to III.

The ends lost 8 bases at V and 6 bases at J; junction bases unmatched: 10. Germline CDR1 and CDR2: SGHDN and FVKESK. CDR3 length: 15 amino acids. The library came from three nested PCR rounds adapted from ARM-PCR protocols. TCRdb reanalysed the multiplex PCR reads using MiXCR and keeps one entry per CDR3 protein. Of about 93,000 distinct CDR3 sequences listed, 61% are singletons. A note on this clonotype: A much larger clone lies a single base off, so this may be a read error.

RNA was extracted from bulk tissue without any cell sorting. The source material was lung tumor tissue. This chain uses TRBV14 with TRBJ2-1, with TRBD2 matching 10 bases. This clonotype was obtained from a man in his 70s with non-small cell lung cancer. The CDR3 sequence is CASGYGTSVGNEQFF. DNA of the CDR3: TGTGCCAGCGGATACGGGACTAGCGTCGGCAATGAGCAGTTCTTC.